Included here is one TCR beta chain sequence, with context. Original analysis: Estimation of nucleated cell counts was performed using reference gene primer amplification. Assay used: immunoSEQ multiplex PCR; TCRdb lists only in-frame clones, some missing. From that table come the V and J calls and clone size; the DNA was used to work out D and trimming. The sample lists around 320,000 clones, 88% occurring once. This sample was taken from a study of blood T cell repertoires in COVID-19. Overall study: T cells, B-cell-depleted T cells, or PBMCs provided the cDNA or gDNA that served as material.

The length of the CDR3 is 15 residues. Germline V gene lookup returns CDR1 LGHNA and CDR2 YNFKEQ. With 1 base removed from V and 4 bases from J, the gap between germline ends came to 13 bases. This clonotype was sampled from a woman in her 30s who had recovered from COVID-19. This sequence joins TRBV4-2 and TRBJ1-2; a possible D gene is TRBD1 (5 bases). The sample taken for sequencing was peripheral blood. The CDR3 region is CASSQALTEVYGYTF. In DNA form, the CDR3 reads TGTGCCAGCAGCCAAGCCTTGACAGAGGTCTATGGCTACACCTTC.